This T cell receptor beta chain appears in the sequencing data of a study of blood T cells in healthy people across ages. Looking at the study overall: About one barcoded beta molecule was captured per two T cells (by template switching).

The CDR3 is 13 residues long. The ends were cut back, 7 bases at V and 4 bases at J, with 11 bases in the middle. Germline V gene data show CDR1 as LNHNV and CDR2 as YYDKDF (reference sequence). The authors extracted at least 6 micrograms of total RNA per sample. A sample-barcoded 5' primer and a J-beta primer mix were used in a second PCR of roughly 6 to 11 cycles. A single record per CDR3 protein comes from TCRdb applying MiXCR to the 5' RACE reads. This table has about 1.1 million distinct CDR3 sequences, around two fifths appearing once. A few counts support this clonotype. Its antigen is not identified. General study results and limits: Aged donors had fewer naive CD4+ cells and lower diversity than long-lived donors. TCR beta diversity tracked closely with naive T cell percentage.

This receptor was identified in a man between 18 and 29 years old in good health. The J gene is TRBJ2-1, the V gene TRBV15; D could derive from TRBD1 or TRBD2 (6 bases each). Sequenced: blood. This CDR3 is CATTRGQYNEQFF. The CDR3 DNA reads as TGTGCCACCACCCGGGGGCAGTACAATGAGCAGTTCTTC. Drawing the rest from reference TRBV15 and TRBJ2-1, the complete variable domain is DAMVIQNPRYQVTQFGKPVTLSCSQTLNHNVMYWYQQKSSQAPKLLFHYYDKDFNNEADTPDNFQSRRPNTSFCFLDIRSPGLGDTAMYLCATTRGQYNEQFFGPGTRLTVL.